This T cell receptor (beta chain) came from a study of cytomegalovirus exposure and HLA in healthy donors. Study-wide results and caveats: Confirmation in vitro established that a few CMV-associated chains were specific for CMV antigens.

This clone was detected only once. Its target is not known. The PCR ran on 60 Vbeta and 13 Jbeta primers. Only in-frame clones appear in the TCRdb table, and some are missing; sequencing was by immunoSEQ multiplex PCR. The sample carries around 100,000 clones, approximately 89% recorded once. The CDR3 runs 15 residues. Per germline, CDR1 MNHNS and CDR2 SASEGT. The ends were cut back, 0 bases at V and 4 bases at J, with 10 bases in the middle. All donors participated as healthy donors of bone marrow. The sequenced material came from PBMCs. This TCR was sampled from a man aged 30 to 39 in good health and CMV-seronegative. The chain links TRBV6-1 to TRBJ2-1, with D perhaps TRBD1 (6 bases). The CDR3 is CASSEALGQYNEQFF. The CDR3 DNA sequence: TGTGCCAGCAGTGAAGCGTTAGGACAGTACAATGAGCAGTTCTTC.